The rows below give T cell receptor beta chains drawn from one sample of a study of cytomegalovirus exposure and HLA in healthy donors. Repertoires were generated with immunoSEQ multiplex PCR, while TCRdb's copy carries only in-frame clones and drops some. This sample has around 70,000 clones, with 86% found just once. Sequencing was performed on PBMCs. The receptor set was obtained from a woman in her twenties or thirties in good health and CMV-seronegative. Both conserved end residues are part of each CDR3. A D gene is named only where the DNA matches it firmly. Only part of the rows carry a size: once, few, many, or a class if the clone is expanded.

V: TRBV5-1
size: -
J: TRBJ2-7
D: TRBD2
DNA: TGCGCCAGCAGCCCGGGCCTTCTAGCGGGGAACTACGAGCAGTACTTC
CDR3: CASSPGLLAGNYEQYF

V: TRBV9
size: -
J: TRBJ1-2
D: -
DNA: TGTGCCAGCAGCGTACAACCGGGACTGAGCTATGGCTACACCTTC
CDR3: CASSVQPGLSYGYTF

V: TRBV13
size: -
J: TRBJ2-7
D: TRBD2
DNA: TGTGCCAGCAGCCCCCGGGGGAGGGTCTCCCACGAGCAGTACTTC
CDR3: CASSPRGRVSHEQYF

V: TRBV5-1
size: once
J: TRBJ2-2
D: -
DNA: TGCGCCAGCAGCCGGACTGGGGACACCGGGGAGCTGTTTTTT
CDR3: CASSRTGDTGELFF

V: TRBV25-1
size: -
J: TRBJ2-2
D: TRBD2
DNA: TGTGCCAGCTTGGGACTAGCGGGAGCCAGGAGTGACACCGGGGAGCTGTTTTTT
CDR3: CASLGLAGARSDTGELFF

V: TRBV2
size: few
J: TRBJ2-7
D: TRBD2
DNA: TGTGCCAGCAGTGGCGGGAGGGCCTCGTACGAGCAGTACTTC
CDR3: CASSGGRASYEQYF

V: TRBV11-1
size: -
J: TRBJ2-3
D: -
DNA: TGTGCCAGCAGCCAGGGGACTACTAGCACAGATACGCAGTATTTT
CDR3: CASSQGTTSTDTQYF

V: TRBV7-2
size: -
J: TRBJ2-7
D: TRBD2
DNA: TGTGCCAGCAGCTTATTGAGTAGCGGGAGTGGGTACGAGCAGTACTTC
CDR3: CASSLLSSGSGYEQYF

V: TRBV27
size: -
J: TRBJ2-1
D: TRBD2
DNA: TGTGCCAGCCGAACTAGCGGGAGGGTCCATGAGCAGTTCTTC
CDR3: CASRTSGRVHEQFF

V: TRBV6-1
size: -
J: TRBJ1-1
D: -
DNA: TGTGCCAGCAACCAGACACCGAACACTGAAGCTTTCTTT
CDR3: CASNQTPNTEAFF

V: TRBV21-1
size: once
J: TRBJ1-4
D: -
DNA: TGTGCCAGCAGCAAAGGCGGTAGGACGGGGGAAAAACTGTTTTTT
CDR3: CASSKGGRTGEKLFF

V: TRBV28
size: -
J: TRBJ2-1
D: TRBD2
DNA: TGTGCCAGCAGTTCCCCCGGGACTAGCGGGAGTAATGAGCAGTTCTTC
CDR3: CASSSPGTSGSNEQFF

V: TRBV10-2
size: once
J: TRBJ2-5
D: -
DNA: TGCGCCAGCAGTGTTGGGGGGGGCGGGGAGACCCAGTACTTC
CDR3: CASSVGGGGETQYF

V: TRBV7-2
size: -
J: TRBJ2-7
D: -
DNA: TGTGCCAGCAGCATAGCCTGGACTGGCTACGAGCAGTACTTC
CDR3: CASSIAWTGYEQYF

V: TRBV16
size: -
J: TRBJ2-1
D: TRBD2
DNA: TGTGCCAGCAGCCCATGGGAGGGTTCCGGGACTAGCGGACTCTACAATGAGCAGTTCTTC
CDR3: CASSPWEGSGTSGLYNEQFF

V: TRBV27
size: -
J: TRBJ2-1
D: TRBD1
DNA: TGTGCCAGCTGGGGACAGCCACAGGTACACTACAATGAGCAGTTCTTC
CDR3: CASWGQPQVHYNEQFF

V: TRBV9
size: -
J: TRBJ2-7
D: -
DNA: TGTGCCAGCAGCGTAGAACATTCTTGGAGCGGCGTTCAGTACTTC
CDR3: CASSVEHSWSGVQYF

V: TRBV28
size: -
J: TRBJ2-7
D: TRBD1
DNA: TGTGCCAGCAGTTTGGGACAGATCGAGCAGTACTTC
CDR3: CASSLGQIEQYF

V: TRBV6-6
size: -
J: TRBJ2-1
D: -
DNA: TGTGCCAGCAGTTACGCGCAAGACAATGAGCAGTTCTTC
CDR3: CASSYAQDNEQFF

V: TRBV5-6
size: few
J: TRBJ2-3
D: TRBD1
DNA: TGTGCCAGCACATTGGCGGGGACAGGGGCAGATACGCAGTATTTT
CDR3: CASTLAGTGADTQYF

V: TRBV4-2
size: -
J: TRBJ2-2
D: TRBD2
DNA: TGTGCCAGCAGCCAGGGACTAGCGGGAGTGTCCGGGGAGCTGTTTTTT
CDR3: CASSQGLAGVSGELFF

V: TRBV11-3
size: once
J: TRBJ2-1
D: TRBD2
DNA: TGTGCCAGCAGCTTACACCCACCGGGACTAGCGGGGAACAATGAGCAGTTCTTC
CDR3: CASSLHPPGLAGNNEQFF